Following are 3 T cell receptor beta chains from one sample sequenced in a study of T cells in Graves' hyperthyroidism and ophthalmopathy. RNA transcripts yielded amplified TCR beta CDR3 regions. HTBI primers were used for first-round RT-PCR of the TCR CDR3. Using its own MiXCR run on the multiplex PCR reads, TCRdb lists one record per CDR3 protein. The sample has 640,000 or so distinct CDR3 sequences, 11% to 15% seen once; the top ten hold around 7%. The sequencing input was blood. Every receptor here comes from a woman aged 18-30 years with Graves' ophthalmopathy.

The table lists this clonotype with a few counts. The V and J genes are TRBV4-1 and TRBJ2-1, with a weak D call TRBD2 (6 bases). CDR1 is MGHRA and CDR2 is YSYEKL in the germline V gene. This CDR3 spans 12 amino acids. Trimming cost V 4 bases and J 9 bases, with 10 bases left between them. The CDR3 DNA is TGCGCCAGCAGCCTTCGGGAGACTGAGCAGTTCTTC. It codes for CASSLRETEQFF.

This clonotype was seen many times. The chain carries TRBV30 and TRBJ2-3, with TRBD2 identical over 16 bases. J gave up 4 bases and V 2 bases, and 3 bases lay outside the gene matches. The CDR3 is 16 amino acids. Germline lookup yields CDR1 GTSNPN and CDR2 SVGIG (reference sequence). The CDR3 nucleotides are TGTGCCTGGAGTACCGGGACTAGCGGGAGGGCAGATACGCAGTATTTT. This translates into CAWSTGTSGRADTQYF.

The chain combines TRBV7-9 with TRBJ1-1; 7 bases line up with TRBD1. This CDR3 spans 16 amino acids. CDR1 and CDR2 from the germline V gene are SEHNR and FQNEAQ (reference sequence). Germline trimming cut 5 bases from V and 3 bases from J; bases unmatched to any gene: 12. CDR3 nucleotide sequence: TGTGCCAGCAGCCACCGGGACAGAGCCAGGGACACTGAAGCTTTCTTT. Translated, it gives CASSHRDRARDTEAFF.